Below, 13 T cell receptor beta chains from the same sample are listed, as sequenced in a study of cytomegalovirus exposure and HLA in healthy donors. Primers included in the PCR were 60 Vbeta and 13 Jbeta primers. Sequenced by immunoSEQ multiplex PCR; TCRdb stores in-frame clones only, minus some. The sample consists of 120,000 or so clones, approximately 10% of them appearing once. Material: PBMCs. The receptors were sampled from a woman under 30 in good health and CMV-seropositive.

This clone was seen a few times. The V gene is TRBV30, the J gene TRBJ2-6; TRBD2 aligns across 10 bases. Germline V CDR1 and CDR2: GTSNPN, SVGIG (reference sequence). The CDR3 consists of 16 residues. J was trimmed by 4 bases and V by 8 bases; bases with no gene match: 11. This chain's CDR3 is CALSTAGGIGANVLTF. CDR3 nucleotide sequence: TGTGCCCTCTCGACAGCGGGAGGGATAGGGGCCAACGTCCTGACTTTC. Drawing the rest from reference TRBV30 and TRBJ2-6, the complete variable domain is SQTIHQWPATLVQPVGSPLSLECTVEGTSNPNLYWYRQAAGRGLQLLFYSVGIGQISSEVPQNLSASRPQDRQFILSSKKLLLSDSGFYLCALSTAGGIGANVLTFGAGSRLTVL.

This clone occurred a few times. This sequence joins TRBV28 and TRBJ2-6, with TRBD1 identical over 7 bases. This CDR3 region has 15 residues. Germline CDR1 is MDHEN and CDR2 is SYDVKM. V was pared by 3 bases and J by 4 bases, with 3 bases of the junction left unmatched. CDR3 coding DNA: TGTGCCAGCAGTTTCTTAGGGGGCGGGGCCAACGTCCTGACTTTC. Its translation: CASSFLGGGANVLTF.

The chain uses TRBV30 and TRBJ2-5; tentative D call: TRBD1 (8 bases). TRBJ2-7 matches the DNA end more closely, so the J call is doubtful. This CDR3 region has 15 residues. CDR1 is GTSNPN, CDR2 SVGIG, per germline (reference sequence). This CDR3 is CAWGLGQGPVNEQYF. CDR3 nucleotides: TGTGCCTGGGGACTAGGACAGGGCCCGGTTAACGAGCAGTACTTC.

To note about this clone: Different DNA sequences within this sample yield the same CDR3. The chain has TRBV7-9 and TRBJ2-7, with D unresolved. Germline V gives CDR1 SEHNR, CDR2 FQNEAQ (reference sequence). V lost 5 bases to trimming and J lost 4 bases, with 9 bases between them. CDR3 length: 12 residues. Here the CDR3 reads CASSPATYEQYF. The CDR3 nucleotides are TGTGCCAGCAGCCCGGCGACTTACGAGCAGTACTTC.

This clone appeared a few times. The chain couples TRBV27 to TRBJ2-5, with 7 bases aligning to TRBD1. The CDR3 is 15 residues long. Looked up from germline, CDR1 is MNHEY and CDR2 is SMNVEV (reference sequence). J was trimmed by 3 bases and V by 5 bases; bases with no gene match: 9. This chain's CDR3 is CASSPSGQEEETQYF. In DNA, the CDR3 is TGTGCCAGCAGTCCCTCCGGACAGGAGGAAGAGACCCAGTACTTC.

The chain combines TRBV5-1 with TRBJ2-7; maybe TRBD1 (6 bases). The V end was cut by 5 bases, the J end by 0 bases, with 12 bases between. This CDR3 contains 14 residues. CDR1 and CDR2 (germline): SGHRS, YFSETQ. The CDR3 bases are TGCGCCAGCAGGTTTGACAGGAACTCCTACGAGCAGTACTTC. This translates into CASRFDRNSYEQYF.

The sample holds a few counts of this clone. V usage is TRBV7-6 and J usage is TRBJ1-1; D uncertain. This CDR3 is built from 16 residues. The V end was cut by 1 base, the J end by 4 bases, with 16 bases between. Germline V gives CDR1 SGHVS, CDR2 FNYEAQ. Here the CDR3 reads CASSLVPLPNPTEAFF. CDR3 nucleotides: TGTGCCAGCAGCTTAGTCCCACTCCCGAATCCCACTGAAGCTTTCTTT.

The rearrangement uses TRBV30 and TRBJ1-1; D is possibly TRBD1 (5 bases). This CDR3 is 18 amino acids long. CDR1 is GTSNPN, CDR2 SVGIG, per germline (reference sequence). Trimming pared 1 base from V and 0 bases from J, leaving 21 bases between. CDR3 residues: CAWSGTGLQEAMNTEAFF. CDR3 sequence (DNA): TGTGCCTGGAGTGGCACAGGCCTTCAGGAAGCTATGAACACTGAAGCTTTCTTT.

This clone has a handful of counts. The rearrangement joins TRBV6-4 to TRBJ1-1; D is possibly TRBD1 (6 bases). The V end lost 8 bases, the J end lost 4 bases, and 14 bases lay between the germline ends. Germline V gives CDR1 MRHNA, CDR2 SNTAGT. This CDR3 contains 13 residues. The CDR3 loop is CASGHRVGTEAFF. The DNA of the CDR3 is TGTGCCAGCGGCCACAGGGTGGGCACTGAAGCTTTCTTT.

This chain joins TRBV7-8 and TRBJ2-7; 10 bases map to TRBD2. This CDR3 has 15 residues. The germline gives CDR1 SGHVS, CDR2 FQNEAQ. Germline trimming cut 4 bases from V and 6 bases from J; bases unmatched to any gene: 9. CDR3 sequence (DNA): TGTGCCAGCAGCTGGGCCCCTAGCGGGAGTGGCGAGCAGTACTTC. Translation gives CASSWAPSGSGEQYF.

Note on this clone: The junction differs from germline at one of its ends, possibly a read error. The CDR3 DNA sequence: TGTGCCAGCAGCAAAGAGTTCTTTGACGGCGACTCTGGGGCAAACGTCCTGACTTTC. It specifies CASSKEFFDGDSGANVLTF. The V and J genes are TRBV4-2 and TRBJ2-6; possibly TRBD1 for D (5 bases). Per the germline V gene, CDR1 is LGHNA and CDR2 is YNFKEQ. This CDR3 spans 19 amino acids.

The chain uses TRBV7-9 and TRBJ2-7; a weak D match, TRBD2 (5 bases). The germline CDR1 and CDR2 sequences are SEHNR and FQNEAQ (reference sequence). V lost 4 bases, J lost 2 bases, and 21 bases lay in between. The CDR3 extends over 17 amino acids. In DNA form, the CDR3 reads TGTGCCAGCAGCTCCCTCCCCACTGGGAGTACCCCCTACGAGCAGTACTTC. Its protein is CASSSLPTGSTPYEQYF.

The J gene is TRBJ1-1, the V gene TRBV4-2; D not resolved. V lost 5 bases to trimming and J lost 2 bases, with 9 bases between them. The CDR3 covers 13 residues. Germline V gives CDR1 LGHNA, CDR2 YNFKEQ. The CDR3 coding sequence is TGTGCCAGCAGCAACGGACTCAACACTGAAGCTTTCTTT. Its protein is CASSNGLNTEAFF.